The present TCR beta chain was sequenced within a study of T cell changes during pregnancy in multiple sclerosis. The CDR3 covers 16 residues. V gave up 7 bases and J gave up 4 bases, with 21 bases separating them. CDR1 and CDR2 (germline): SGHRS, YFSETQ. Sequenced by immunoSEQ multiplex PCR; TCRdb stores in-frame clones only, minus some. The data hold around 39,000 clones, with 85% to 95% observed a single time. This TCR was sampled from a female donor with multiple sclerosis, enrolled in a pregnancy study. The specimen sequenced was PBMCs (not recorded whether the cells were cultured). The chain recombines TRBV5-1 with TRBJ2-1; D is tentatively TRBD1 or TRBD2 (5 bases each). The CDR3 nucleotides read TGCGCCAGCGGCTCCGGACTCACAGGTACATACAATGAGCAGTTCTTC. Translating gives CASGSGLTGTYNEQFF. Full variable domain (remainder filled in from reference TRBV5-1 and TRBJ2-1): KAGVTQTPRYLIKTRGQQVTLSCSPISGHRSVSWYQQTPGQGLQFLFEYFSETQRNKGNFPGRFSGRQFSNSRSEMNVSTLELGDSALYLCASGSGLTGTYNEQFFGPGTRLTVL.